The rows below give T cell receptor beta chains drawn from one sample of a study of shared clonotypes between healthy human individuals. Using immunoSEQ multiplex PCR, the repertoire was profiled, and TCRdb retains in-frame clones only, with some absent. The top ten hold roughly 13% of the sample, which has roughly 500,000 clones, over 60% seen once. Sequences were obtained from PBMCs. The receptors come from a woman aged 40-49 years in good health. Some clones in this sample may be carry-over from other donors' samples. CDR3s include the opening cysteine and the closing phenylalanine or tryptophan. A D gene is named only where the DNA matches it firmly. Where a row states a size, it is once, few, many or the class of an expanded clone; other rows omit it.

-	TRBJ2-1	TRBV7-6	-	CASSLVYNEQFF	TGTGCCAGCAGCTTAGTCTACAATGAGCAGTTCTTC
TRBD2	TRBJ2-7	TRBV6-1	-	CASSEGLAGGDPYF	TGTGCCAGCAGTGAGGGACTAGCGGGAGGAGACCCGTACTTC
TRBD2	TRBJ2-7	TRBV29-1	few	CSVEGVAGAFGYEQYF	TGCAGCGTTGAGGGGGTAGCGGGAGCCTTCGGGTACGAGCAGTACTTC
TRBD2	TRBJ2-1	TRBV28	many	CASSHPRGGQNEQFF	TGTGCCAGCAGTCACCCTCGGGGGGGCCAGAATGAGCAGTTCTTC
TRBD2	TRBJ2-1	TRBV7-9	-	CASSPIAGASREQFF	TGTGCCAGCAGCCCCATAGCGGGAGCCTCACGGGAGCAGTTCTTC
TRBD1	TRBJ2-5	TRBV5-1	-	CASSPGTAQETQYF	TGCGCCAGCAGCCCAGGGACAGCCCAAGAGACCCAGTACTTC
-	TRBJ1-2	TRBV21-1	-	CAMPPGEVIANYGYTF	TGTGCCATGCCGCCAGGGGAGGTCATAGCTAACTATGGCTACACCTTC
TRBD1	TRBJ1-5	TRBV18	once	CASSPGQGAPNQPQHF	TGTGCCAGCTCACCGGGACAGGGGGCCCCCAATCAGCCCCAGCATTTT
TRBD2	TRBJ2-1	TRBV11-2	-	CASNPWTSGNNEQFF	TGTGCCAGCAACCCATGGACTAGCGGGAACAATGAGCAGTTCTTC
-	TRBJ2-7	TRBV2	-	CASRPIQSSYEQYF	TGTGCCAGCAGGCCGATTCAGAGCTCCTACGAGCAGTACTTC
-	TRBJ2-1	TRBV11-1	-	CASSLGMANEQFF	TGTGCCAGCAGCTTAGGAATGGCCAATGAGCAGTTCTTC
TRBD1	TRBJ2-6	TRBV6-1	-	CASSGPRQGSGANVLTF	TGTGCCAGCAGTGGTCCGAGACAGGGAAGTGGGGCCAACGTCCTGACTTTC
TRBD2	TRBJ2-2	TRBV5-1	-	CASAEREDGELFF	TGCGCCAGCGCAGAGCGGGAGGACGGGGAGCTGTTTTTT
-	TRBJ2-7	TRBV29-1	-	CSVEGVHYEQYF	TGCAGCGTTGAAGGCGTGCACTACGAGCAGTACTTC
TRBD1	TRBJ1-6	TRBV18	few	CASSAGQGAYNSPLHF	TGTGCCAGCTCAGCAGGACAGGGAGCTTATAATTCACCCCTCCACTTT
TRBD2	TRBJ2-7	TRBV27	-	CASSFTPLAGGFPEQYF	TGTGCCAGCAGTTTCACCCCGTTAGCGGGAGGATTCCCCGAGCAGTACTTC
-	TRBJ2-5	TRBV9	-	CASSFASQETQYF	TGTGCCAGCAGCTTCGCCTCTCAAGAGACCCAGTACTTC
-	TRBJ2-7	TRBV7-3	-	CASSLTGGLSYEQYF	TGTGCCAGCAGCTTAACGGGCGGGCTCTCCTACGAGCAGTACTTC
-	TRBJ2-3	TRBV7-8	-	CASSLGAGVGVTDTQYF	TGTGCCAGCAGCTTAGGGGCAGGAGTTGGGGTCACAGATACGCAGTATTTT
TRBD2	TRBJ2-5	TRBV11-1	-	CASSSRRGDQETQYF	TGTGCCAGCAGCTCGAGGCGGGGGGATCAAGAGACCCAGTACTTC
-	TRBJ1-5	TRBV11-2	few	CASSPNYGLDQPQHF	TGTGCCAGCAGCCCGAATTATGGCTTAGATCAGCCCCAGCATTTT
TRBD1	TRBJ2-6	TRBV18	-	CASSPDRVSGANVLTF	TGTGCCAGCTCACCAGACAGGGTCTCTGGGGCCAACGTCCTGACTTTC
-	TRBJ2-3	TRBV5-1	-	CASSLASTSTDTQYF	TGCGCCAGCAGCTTGGCCTCTACTAGCACAGATACGCAGTATTTT
-	TRBJ1-1	TRBV2	-	CASSGSRVTEAFF	TGTGCCAGCAGTGGGTCCAGGGTCACTGAAGCTTTCTTT
-	TRBJ2-1	TRBV5-1	-	CASSLFDYSYNEQFF	TGCGCCAGCAGCTTGTTTGACTACTCCTACAATGAGCAGTTCTTC
-	TRBJ2-3	TRBV5-4	-	CASSLLGAPTWDTQYF	TGTGCCAGCAGCTTGCTGGGGGCCCCGACATGGGATACGCAGTATTTT
-	TRBJ1-4	TRBV19	-	CASSITGVDGKLFF	TGTGCCAGTAGTATTACGGGAGTCGATGGGAAACTGTTTTTT
TRBD1	TRBJ2-1	TRBV6-1	-	CASNPGQRYNEQFF	TGTGCCAGCAACCCGGGACAGCGGTACAATGAGCAGTTCTTC
-	TRBJ1-1	TRBV6-4	many	CASSEATGSPEAFF	TGTGCCAGCAGTGAGGCAACAGGTTCCCCTGAAGCTTTCTTT
-	TRBJ2-7	TRBV27	few	CASSPSDILSYEQYF	TGTGCCAGCAGTCCCTCAGACATTCTCTCCTACGAGCAGTACTTC
-	TRBJ2-3	TRBV30	-	CAAWGWVSDTQYF	TGTGCCGCGTGGGGGTGGGTCTCAGATACGCAGTATTTT
-	TRBJ1-5	TRBV7-8	-	CASSLDLNNQPQHF	TGTGCCAGCAGCTTAGATCTTAACAATCAGCCCCAGCATTTT
-	TRBJ2-2	TRBV7-9	-	CASSLRGTTGIAGELFF	TGTGCCAGCAGCTTACGCGGGACAACCGGGATCGCCGGGGAGCTGTTTTTT
TRBD1	TRBJ2-2	TRBV10-3	few	CAISGRQGPAGELFF	TGTGCCATCAGTGGGAGACAGGGGCCGGCCGGGGAGCTGTTTTTT
-	TRBJ2-7	TRBV7-2	-	CASSFSGTNFKGFYEQYF	TGTGCCAGCAGCTTCTCCGGGACAAATTTCAAGGGCTTCTACGAGCAGTACTTC
TRBD1	TRBJ2-7	TRBV5-4	-	CASSKTGVYEQYF	TGTGCCAGCAGCAAGACAGGGGTGTACGAGCAGTACTTC
TRBD2	TRBJ2-7	TRBV7-3	-	CASSLMGGREPYEQYF	TGTGCCAGCAGCTTAATGGGCGGGAGGGAGCCGTACGAGCAGTACTTC
-	TRBJ2-1	TRBV11-2	-	CASSLDYRNEQFF	TGTGCCAGCAGCTTAGACTATCGGAATGAGCAGTTCTTC
-	TRBJ2-1	TRBV27	-	CASTKGPYNEQFF	TGTGCCAGCACCAAGGGGCCTTACAATGAGCAGTTCTTC
TRBD1	TRBJ1-2	TRBV9	-	CDSSDKQGELGGYTF	TGTGACAGCAGCGACAAACAGGGGGAGCTGGGTGGCTACACCTTC
TRBD2	TRBJ2-1	TRBV29-1	-	CSVDGTSGYDEQFF	TGCAGCGTTGACGGGACTAGCGGGTATGATGAGCAGTTCTTC